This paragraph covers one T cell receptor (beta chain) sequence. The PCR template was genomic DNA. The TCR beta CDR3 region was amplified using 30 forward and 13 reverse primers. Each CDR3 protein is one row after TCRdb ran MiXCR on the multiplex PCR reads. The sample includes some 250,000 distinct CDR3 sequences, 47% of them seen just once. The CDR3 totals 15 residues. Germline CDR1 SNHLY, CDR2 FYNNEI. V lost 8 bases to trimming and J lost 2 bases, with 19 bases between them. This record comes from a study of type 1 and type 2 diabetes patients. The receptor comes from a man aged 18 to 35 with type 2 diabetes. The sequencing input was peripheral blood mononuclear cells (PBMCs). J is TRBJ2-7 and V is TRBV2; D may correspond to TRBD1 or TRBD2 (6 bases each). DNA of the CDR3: TGTGCCAGCTTAAGGGGGGTAGCGCTAGCCTACGAGCAGTACTTC. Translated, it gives CASLRGVALAYEQYF.